The present T cell receptor beta chain was sequenced within a study of blood T cells in healthy people across ages. For the second PCR, which ran for roughly 6 to 12 cycles, a sample-barcoded 5' primer and a J-beta primer mix were used. MiXCR, run by TCRdb on the 5' RACE reads, gives a single entry per CDR3 protein. The table records some 560,000 distinct CDR3 sequences, roughly a quarter of them present only once. This CDR3 has 13 amino acids. The ends were cut back, 5 bases at V and 1 base at J, with 8 bases in the middle. This clonotype was recorded a few times. The sample was also reused in another study, on T cells of mothers and their children.

This TCR came from a boy between 2 and 15 years old in good health. Input material: blood. The chain has TRBV12-3 or TRBV12-4 and TRBJ1-2, with TRBD1 as a possible D gene (5 bases). The CDR3 DNA reads as TGTGCCAGCAGTACAGGATTTAACTATGGCTACACCTTC. Translating gives CASSTGFNYGYTF.